This TCR beta chain was obtained from a study of T cell responses to AZD1222 COVID-19 vaccine. Study-level results: Samples come after the peak T cell response, not at day 14. White British donors predominated, females outnumbered males, and clonal diversity was possibly underestimated. Two doses of AZD1222 preceded a rise in Spike-specific TCR breadth and depth. Baseline serostatus was positive in only six AZD1222 recipients.

Method: immunoSEQ multiplex PCR; TCRdb's copy keeps in-frame clones and lacks some. The sample lists approximately 140,000 clones; roughly 92% were seen once. In the case of this clone: Antigen: not known.

Germline V CDR1 and CDR2: LNHDA, SQIVND (reference sequence). The CDR3 totals 18 residues. V lost 2 bases, J lost 5 bases, and 8 bases stayed unmatched. J is TRBJ2-2 and V is TRBV19; 13 nucleotides line up with TRBD2. Here the sequenced sample was peripheral blood, taken on day 0 of AZD1222 vaccination. This TCR came from an adult in good health. CDR3 in amino acids: CASSIHRTSGSRTGELFF. In DNA, the CDR3 is TGTGCCAGTAGTATACACCGGACTAGCGGGAGTCGTACCGGGGAGCTGTTTTTT. Full variable domain (missing parts from reference TRBV19 and TRBJ2-2): DGGITQSPKYLFRKEGQNVTLSCEQNLNHDAMYWYRQDPGQGLRLIYYSQIVNDFQKGDIAEGYSVSREKKESFPLTVTSAQKNPTAFYLCASSIHRTSGSRTGELFFGEGSRLTVL.